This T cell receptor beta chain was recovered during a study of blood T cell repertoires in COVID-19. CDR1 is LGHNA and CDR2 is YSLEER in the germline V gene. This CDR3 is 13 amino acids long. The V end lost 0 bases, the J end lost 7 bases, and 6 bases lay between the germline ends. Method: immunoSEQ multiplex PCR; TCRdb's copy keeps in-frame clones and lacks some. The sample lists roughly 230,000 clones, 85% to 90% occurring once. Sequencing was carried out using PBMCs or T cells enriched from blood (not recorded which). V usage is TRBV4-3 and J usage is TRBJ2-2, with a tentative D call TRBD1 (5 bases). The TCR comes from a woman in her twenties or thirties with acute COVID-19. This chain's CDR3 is CASSQEGVGELFF. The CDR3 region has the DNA TGCGCCAGCAGCCAAGAAGGGGTCGGGGAGCTGTTTTTT.